This T cell receptor beta chain was recovered during a study of blood T cell repertoires in COVID-19. The CDR3 sequence is 16 residues long. CDR1 and CDR2 from the germline V gene are LNHDA and SQIVND (reference sequence). Unmatched junction bases numbered 7, after V lost 5 bases and J lost 3 bases. Patients in Seattle were enrolled during active infection, then followed longitudinally. Original processing notes: Amplification of reference gene primers provided the estimated nucleated cell counts. The repertoire was sequenced with immunoSEQ multiplex PCR; TCRdb's copy has only in-frame clones and lacks some. V, J and clone size reflect that table, while D and trimming were determined from the DNA. Here the sample spans 150,000 or so clones, about 80% being singletons.

The V and J genes are TRBV19 and TRBJ1-2; the match to TRBD1 covers 12 bases. Sequencing input: peripheral blood. The sequence was obtained from a woman in her fifties or sixties with COVID-19, enrolled during active disease. The CDR3 DNA follows: TGTGCCAGTAGTTCTACCGGGACAGGGGGCTACTATGGCTACACCTTC. This encodes CASSSTGTGGYYGYTF.